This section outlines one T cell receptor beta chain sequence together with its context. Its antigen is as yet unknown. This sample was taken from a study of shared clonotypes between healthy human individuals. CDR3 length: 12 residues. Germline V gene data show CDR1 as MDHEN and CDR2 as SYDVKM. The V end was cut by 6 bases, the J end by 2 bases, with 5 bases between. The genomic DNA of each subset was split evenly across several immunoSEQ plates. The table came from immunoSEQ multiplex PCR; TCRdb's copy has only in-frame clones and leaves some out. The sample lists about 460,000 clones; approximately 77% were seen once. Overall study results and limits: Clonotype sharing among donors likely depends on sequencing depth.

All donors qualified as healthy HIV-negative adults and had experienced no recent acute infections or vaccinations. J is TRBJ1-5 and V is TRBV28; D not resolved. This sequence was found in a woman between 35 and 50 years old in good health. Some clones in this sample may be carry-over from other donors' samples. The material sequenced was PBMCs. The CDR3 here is CASRRGNQPQHF. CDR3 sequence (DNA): TGTGCCAGCAGAAGGGGCAATCAGCCCCAGCATTTT.